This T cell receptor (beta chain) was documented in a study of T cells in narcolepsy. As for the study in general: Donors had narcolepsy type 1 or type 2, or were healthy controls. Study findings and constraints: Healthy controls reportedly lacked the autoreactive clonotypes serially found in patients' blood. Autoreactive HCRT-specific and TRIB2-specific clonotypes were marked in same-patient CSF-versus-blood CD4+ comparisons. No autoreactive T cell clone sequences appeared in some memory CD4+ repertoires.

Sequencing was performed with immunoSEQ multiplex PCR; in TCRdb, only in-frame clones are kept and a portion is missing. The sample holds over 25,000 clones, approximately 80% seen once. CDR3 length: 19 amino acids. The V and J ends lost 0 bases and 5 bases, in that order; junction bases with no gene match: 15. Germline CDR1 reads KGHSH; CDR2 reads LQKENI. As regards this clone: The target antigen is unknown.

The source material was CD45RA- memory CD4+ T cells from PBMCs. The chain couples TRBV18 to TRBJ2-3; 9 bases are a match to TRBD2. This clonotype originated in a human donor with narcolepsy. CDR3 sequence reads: CASSPPLVLAGGLRDTQYF. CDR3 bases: TGTGCCAGCTCACCACCACTGGTATTGGCGGGGGGGCTTCGAGATACGCAGTATTTT.